The T cell receptor (beta chain) under discussion was sequenced for a study of lymphopenia after photon versus proton radiotherapy. Whole-study results and caveats: Relative stability marked proton patients; photon patients lost diversity and naive cells. A bigger post-nadir fall in TCR diversity correlated inversely with survival time in deceased patients. Post-nadir diversity loss with photons came from oligoclonal expansion, particularly CD8+ Temra cells. Only patients who died were analyzed for survival; proton advantage is unproven.

This clone was seen once. The antigen is not known. Trimming took off 3 bases at V and 6 bases at J, with 16 bases between the two ends. The CDR3 is 15 residues long. Germline V lookup: CDR1 SGHTA, CDR2 FQGNSA. Data came from immunoSEQ multiplex PCR; TCRdb stores just in-frame clones and leaves some out. The sample holds 15,000 or so clones, roughly 82% seen once. The starting material was peripheral blood, obtained from a patient treated with proton-based radiotherapy. The genes are TRBV7-2 and TRBJ2-3; D is ambiguous. The receptor's source is a man aged 65-85 years with pancreatic cancer. This CDR3 reads CASSFYPESHDTQYF. The CDR3 DNA reads TGTGCCAGCAGCTTTTACCCCGAGAGCCACGATACGCAGTATTTT. Based on the CDR3 plus reference TRBV7-2 and TRBJ2-3, the full variable domain is GAGVSQSPSNKVTEKGKDVELRCDPISGHTALYWYRQSLGQGLEFLIYFQGNSAPDKSGLPSDRFSAERTGGSVSTLTIQRTQQEDSAVYLCASSFYPESHDTQYFGPGTRLTVL.